The entry below describes one TCR beta chain. Its target is unknown. This sample was taken from a study of response to subunit inactivated influenza vaccine. Study outcomes and limitations: Only a handful of new T cells, the authors suggested, are recruited with each seasonal influenza vaccination.

There are 16 residues in the CDR3. From germline, CDR1 is LGHNA and CDR2 YSLEER. V was clipped by 0 bases and J by 5 bases; unmatched bases: 5. From the RT-PCR reads, TCRdb called clonotypes with MiXCR, one entry per CDR3 protein. The repertoire has hundreds of thousands of distinct CDR3 sequences, about 11% of them found once; the top ten carry more than 9.5%. This sample was shared with a second study, whose subject was T cells expressing NK-cell markers. From that paper: cDNA encoding TCR beta was synthesized via 5'RACE template switching incorporating UMIs. Among the eight sequenced donors, seven tested HCMV-seropositive and one tested seronegative.

Material: PBMCs from blood, obtained on the day of vaccination. The chain combines TRBV4-3 with TRBJ2-2; TRBD1 aligns across 8 bases. The origin of this receptor is a man aged 45-65 years who received an inactivated influenza vaccine. This CDR3 is CASSQEWTGWTGELFF. In nucleotides, the CDR3 is TGCGCCAGCAGCCAAGAATGGACAGGGTGGACCGGGGAGCTGTTTTTT.